This T cell receptor beta chain appears in the sequencing data of a study of PD-1 blockade in mismatch repair-deficient tumors. Libraries were prepared by immunoSEQ multiplex PCR; TCRdb keeps only in-frame clonotypes and omits some of them. The sample lists some 16,000 clones, 70% to 85% seen once, with 10% to 11% in the top ten. Regarding time point: roughly ten-day in vitro stimulation with candidate neoantigen peptide 5. The V and J ends lost 3 bases and 8 bases, in that order; junction bases with no gene match: 11. The CDR3 runs 16 residues. Germline V CDR1 and CDR2: LNHDA, SQIVND (reference sequence). This clone occurred once. The antigen is not known.

The TCR comes from an adult with mismatch repair-deficient cancer. The chain uses TRBV19 and TRBJ2-1; 9 nucleotides align to TRBD2. The sequencing here drew on cells cultured in vitro, taken from a patient treated with pembrolizumab. In nucleotides, the CDR3 is TGTGCCAGTAGTATTTCGCTAGCGGGAATCGAAGATGAGCAGTTCTTC. It yields the protein CASSISLAGIEDEQFF.